These T cell receptor beta chains were read from a single sample in a study of T-cell memory formation after mild COVID-19. Each CDR3 protein gets one entry after TCRdb re-called the 5' RACE reads with MiXCR. The sample comprises about 160,000 distinct CDR3 sequences, 25% to 40% of which are singletons, and around 12% rests with the top ten. The sample taken for sequencing was PBMCs or a T cell subset sorted from them (not recorded which). The receptor source for this set is an adult woman who had mild COVID-19 (a few samples of this study predate the infection). Cell type and time point are not known. Each CDR3 is given with its conserved first and last residue. The D gene is left open where the match is weak. The listing skips clone size in some rows; elsewhere it reads once, few, many or a size class.

>TRBJ2-3|NA|NA|TRBV7-8
CASSLVDRLTDTQYF
TGTGCCAGCAGCTTAGTGGATCGACTTACAGATACGCAGTATTTT
>TRBJ2-7|NA|NA|TRBV7-2
CASSQKGGAYYEQYF
TGTGCCAGCAGCCAGAAAGGGGGGGCGTACTACGAGCAGTACTTC
>TRBJ2-1|TRBD1|NA|TRBV5-1
CASSLASQGVNEQFF
TGCGCCAGCAGCCTGGCGAGTCAGGGGGTAAATGAGCAGTTCTTC
>TRBJ2-7|TRBD2|many|TRBV9
CASSVCLLAETYEQYF
TGTGCCAGCAGCGTATGTTTACTAGCGGAGACCTACGAGCAGTACTTC
>TRBJ1-1|NA|NA|TRBV24-1
CATSPITRHDAAFF
TGTGCCACCAGTCCCATCACCAGACACGACGCAGCTTTCTTT
>TRBJ1-2|NA|few|TRBV9
CASSREGQNRYGYTF
TGTGCCAGCAGCAGAGAGGGACAAAATCGCTATGGCTACACCTTC
>TRBJ1-1|NA|few|TRBV4-1
CASSQDNGQEAFF
TGCGCCAGCAGCCAAGATAATGGTCAGGAAGCTTTCTTT
>TRBJ2-7|TRBD1|NA|TRBV29-1
CSVAAGQGNEQYF
TGCAGCGTCGCGGCGGGACAGGGTAACGAGCAGTACTTC
>TRBJ2-5|NA|few|TRBV5-5
CASSHTGETQYF
TGTGCCAGCAGCCACACCGGGGAGACCCAGTACTTC
>TRBJ2-3|NA|NA|TRBV2
CASSATDTQYF
TGTGCCAGCAGTGCCACAGATACGCAGTATTTT